Following are 11 T cell receptor beta chains from one sample sequenced in a study of shared clonotypes between healthy human individuals. Assay: immunoSEQ multiplex PCR; the TCRdb copy retains only in-frame clones and omits some. The table records about 600,000 clones, 97% of them present only once. The specimen sequenced was naive CD4+ T cells sorted from blood. This sample's subset: CD45RA+ positively selected. The receptors derive from a woman in her 30s in good health.

This clone was recorded only once. The chain joins TRBV28 to TRBJ2-3, with 7 bases aligning to TRBD2. V dropped 6 bases and J dropped 1; count of bases not matched to a gene: 7. Germline lookup yields CDR1 MDHEN and CDR2 SYDVKM. The CDR3 has 15 amino acids. CDR3 nucleotide sequence: TGTGCCAGCAGAGAACTAGCGCCAGGCACAGATACGCAGTATTTT. Its protein product is CASRELAPGTDTQYF.

This clone was picked up one time. The gene calls are TRBV28 and TRBJ2-2; TRBD1 matches at 8 bases. Germline V gene lookup returns CDR1 MDHEN and CDR2 SYDVKM. The trim removed 5 bases at V and 0 bases at J, leaving 8 bases unmatched. The CDR3 consists of 17 residues. The DNA for the CDR3 is TGTGCCAGCAGTCCAAGTTCACAGGGGGCGAACACCGGGGAGCTGTTTTTT. It codes for CASSPSSQGANTGELFF.

The chain carries TRBV5-4 and TRBJ2-7; TRBD2 agrees at 12 bases. Germline-derived CDR1 and CDR2 are SGHNT and YYREEE (reference sequence). V was clipped by 4 bases and J by 5 bases; unmatched bases: 10. CDR3 length equals 16 residues. The CDR3 loop is CASSAVLAGGPHEQYF. The CDR3 nucleotides read TGTGCCAGCAGCGCCGTCCTAGCGGGAGGGCCCCACGAGCAGTACTTC.

This chain links TRBV29-1 with TRBJ2-3; 10 bases agree with TRBD2. The CDR3 loop spans 15 amino acids. The J segment lost 0 bases and the V segment lost 6 bases, leaving 6 bases of the junction unmatched. The germline CDR1 and CDR2 sequences are SQVTM and ANQGSEA. CDR3 region: CSVPSGSISTDTQYF. DNA of the CDR3: TGCAGCGTGCCTAGCGGGAGTATTAGCACAGATACGCAGTATTTT.

This chain connects TRBV5-1 to TRBJ2-6; no definite D call. The germline gives CDR1 SGHRS, CDR2 YFSETQ. Deletions cut 2 bases from V and 2 bases from J, with 8 bases between. The CDR3 has 15 residues. Written as DNA, the CDR3 is TGCGCCAGCAGCTTACAGTCCCCTGGGGCCAACGTCCTGACTTTC. This translates into CASSLQSPGANVLTF.

J is TRBJ2-7 and V is TRBV5-1; 12 positions match TRBD1. V dropped 3 bases and J dropped 4; count of bases not matched to a gene: 5. This CDR3 has 15 residues. Looked up from germline, CDR1 is SGHRS and CDR2 is YFSETQ. CDR3: CASSSGQGARYEQYF. The CDR3, as DNA: TGCGCCAGCAGCTCGGGACAGGGGGCGAGGTACGAGCAGTACTTC.

This chain joins TRBV7-2 and TRBJ2-7, with D perhaps matching TRBD2 (6 bases). Per germline, CDR1 SGHTA and CDR2 FQGNSA. The CDR3 has 13 amino acids. Trimming took 9 bases from V and 4 from J, leaving 16 bases between them. CDR3 loop: CASVRDRGYEQYF. The DNA of the CDR3 is TGTGCCAGTGTACGAGACCGGGGGTACGAGCAGTACTTC.

The chain joins TRBV25-1 to TRBJ2-1; tentatively, D is TRBD1 or TRBD2 (5 bases each). V lost 8 bases and J 8 bases, leaving 16 bases between the germline ends. CDR3 length: 13 amino acids. Germline V gene sequence: CDR1 MGHDK, CDR2 SYGVNS. Written as DNA, the CDR3 is TGTGCCAGCCGGGACCATATCATCGATGAGCAGTTCTTC. It is translated as CASRDHIIDEQFF.

V and J are TRBV6-1 and TRBJ2-2, with a possible D match to TRBD1 (6 bases). This CDR3 has 14 residues. The germline V and J ends were trimmed by 7 bases and 1 base, with 10 bases remaining between them. Germline V gene lookup returns CDR1 MNHNS and CDR2 SASEGT. The CDR3 DNA sequence: TGTGCCAGCACTTTGGGACAGAACACCGGGGAGCTGTTTTTT. It encodes CASTLGQNTGELFF.

This sequence joins TRBV7-9 and TRBJ2-3, with 12 nucleotides matching TRBD2. The V and J ends lost 1 base and 5 bases, in that order; junction bases with no gene match: 4. The CDR3 totals 16 residues. CDR1 and CDR2 from the germline V gene are SEHNR and FQNEAQ (reference sequence). CDR3: CASSLGLAGGRDTQYF. The CDR3 region has the DNA TGTGCCAGCAGCTTAGGTCTAGCGGGAGGGCGAGATACGCAGTATTTT.

This clone showed up just once. The chain combines TRBV9 with TRBJ2-2, with 16 bases aligning to TRBD2. Germline V CDR1 and CDR2: SGDLS, YYNGEE. V was clipped by 0 bases and J by 3 bases; unmatched bases: 2. The CDR3 totals 18 residues. Here the CDR3 DNA reads TGTGCCAGCAGCGTAGTGGGACTAGCGGGAGGGTACACCGGGGAGCTGTTTTTT. Translation: CASSVVGLAGGYTGELFF.